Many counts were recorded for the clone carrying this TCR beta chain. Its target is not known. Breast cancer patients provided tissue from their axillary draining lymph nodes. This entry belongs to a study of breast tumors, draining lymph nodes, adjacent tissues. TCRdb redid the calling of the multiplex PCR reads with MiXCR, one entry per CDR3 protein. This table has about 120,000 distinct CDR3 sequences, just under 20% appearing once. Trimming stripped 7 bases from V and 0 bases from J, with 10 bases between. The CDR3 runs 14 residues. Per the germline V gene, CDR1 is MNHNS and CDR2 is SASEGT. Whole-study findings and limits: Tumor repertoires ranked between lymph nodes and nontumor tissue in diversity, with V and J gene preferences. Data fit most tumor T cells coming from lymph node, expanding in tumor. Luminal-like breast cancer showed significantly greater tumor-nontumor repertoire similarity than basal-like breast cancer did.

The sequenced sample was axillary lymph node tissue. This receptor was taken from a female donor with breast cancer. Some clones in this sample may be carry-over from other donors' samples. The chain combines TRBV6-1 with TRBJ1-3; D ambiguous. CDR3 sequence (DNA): TGTGCCAGCATTCCGAACGGCTCTGGAAACACCATATATTTT. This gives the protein CASIPNGSGNTIYF.